Sequencing of this T cell receptor (beta chain) was carried out in a study of blood T cell repertoires in COVID-19. Methods used by the authors: Amplified reference gene primers provided the basis for estimating nucleated cell counts. Some clones are missing from TCRdb's copy, which holds only in-frame ones; the method was immunoSEQ multiplex PCR. D and trimming come from the DNA, and the V and J calls and clone size come from that table. Of roughly 200,000 clones in the sample, about 86% were seen once. There are 16 residues in the CDR3. J lost 1 base, V lost 3 bases, and 7 bases had no gene match. Looked up from germline, CDR1 is PRHDT and CDR2 is FYEKMQ (reference sequence).

The sample taken for sequencing was peripheral blood. This TCR derives from a man aged 55 to 69 who had recovered from COVID-19. This chain links TRBV13 with TRBJ2-3; 7 bases match TRBD1. As DNA, the CDR3 is TGTGCCAGCAGCTTCACCAGGGGGTCCGGCACAGATACGCAGTATTTT. It encodes CASSFTRGSGTDTQYF.